These 9 T cell receptor beta chains share one sample of origin, sequenced in a study of T cells in Graves' hyperthyroidism and ophthalmopathy. Researchers amplified the TCR beta CDR3 regions from RNA transcripts. HTBI primers drove first-round RT-PCR of the TCR CDR3. TCRdb fed the multiplex PCR reads into MiXCR, producing one record per CDR3 protein. The sample has 250,000 to 350,000 distinct CDR3 sequences, around 15% seen once. The sample was blood. All receptors come from a woman aged 55-69 years with Graves' ophthalmopathy.

V is TRBV20-1 and J is TRBJ2-3; 9 bases agree with TRBD2. CDR3 length: 17 amino acids. V shed 0 bases and J 4 bases; nucleotides not matched to a gene: 11. Germline V gene sequence: CDR1 DFQATT, CDR2 SNEGSKA (reference sequence). This CDR3 is CSARDVPRGGTADTQYF. The CDR3 bases are TGCAGTGCTAGAGATGTGCCGCGGGGGGGCACTGCAGATACGCAGTATTTT.

In its sample, this clonotype was seen many times. V and J are TRBV29-1 and TRBJ1-1; 7 bases are shared with TRBD1. The CDR3 is 12 amino acids. The J segment lost 11 bases and the V segment lost 7 bases, leaving 13 bases of the junction unmatched. CDR1 SQVTM and CDR2 ANQGSEA come from the germline V gene. CDR3 coding DNA: TGCAGCGCTCAAAGAGGGACAGAAGGTGCTTTCTTT. Its translation is CSAQRGTEGAFF. Drawing the rest from reference TRBV29-1 and TRBJ1-1, the complete variable domain is SAVISQKPSRDICQRGTSLTIQCQVDSQVTMMFWYRQQPGQSLTLIATANQGSEATYESGFVIDKFPISRPNLTFSTLTVSNMSPEDSSIYLCSAQRGTEGAFFGQGTRLTVV.

V and J are TRBV20-1 and TRBJ2-2; 14 nucleotides align to TRBD2. CDR1 and CDR2 (germline): DFQATT, SNEGSKA (reference sequence). Trimming cost V 1 base and J 1 base; bases outside gene matches: 5. The CDR3 loop spans 18 amino acids. CDR3 DNA sequence: TGCAGTGCTAGAGTACCCGGGACTAGCGGGGGGAACACCGGGGAGCTGTTTTTT. It translates to CSARVPGTSGGNTGELFF.

This chain joins TRBV15 and TRBJ2-2; TRBD2 aligns across 11 bases. The J segment lost 6 bases and the V segment lost 0 bases, leaving 6 bases of the junction unmatched. CDR1 LNHNV and CDR2 YYDKDF come from the germline V gene (reference sequence). The CDR3 consists of 17 residues. CDR3 bases: TGTGCCACCAGCAGAGATTCACTAGCGGGGGTGTCCGGGGAGCTGTTTTTT. Translation gives CATSRDSLAGVSGELFF.

On this clonotype itself: At one boundary the junction diverges from the germline segment, which might be a read error. This chain links TRBV5-1 with TRBJ1-2; D is unclear. The CDR3 consists of 12 residues. The germline V gene encodes CDR1 SGHRS and CDR2 YFSETQ. This chain's CDR3 is CASSSGEYGYTF. The CDR3 nucleotides read TGTGCCAGCAGCTCCGGGGAGTATGGCTACACCTTC.

There are a few counts of this clonotype. The CDR3 nucleotides are TGTGCCAGCTCACCAAGGGGTGGGGGCAGCAATCAGCCCCAGCATTTT. Translating it yields CASSPRGGGSNQPQHF. This rearrangement joins TRBV18 to TRBJ1-5; D possibly corresponds to TRBD1 (6 bases). Germline CDR1 KGHSH, CDR2 LQKENI. V shed 2 bases and J shed 1 base, with 12 bases lying between them. There are 16 residues in the CDR3.

This clonotype was found many times. V gene TRBV6-2 or TRBV6-3 combines with J gene TRBJ2-3, with D hard to call. Germline V gives CDR1 MNHEY, CDR2 SVGEGT. V lost 2 bases and J lost 1, with 13 bases in between. This CDR3 spans 16 amino acids. The chain's CDR3 is CASSYVLTRRTDTQYF. CDR3 coding DNA: TGTGCCAGCAGTTACGTTTTAACACGACGCACAGATACGCAGTATTTT.

Only a few counts were recorded for this clonotype. The V gene is TRBV29-1, the J gene TRBJ1-1; 8 bases agree with TRBD1. The length of the CDR3 is 13 residues. Trimming at V came to 7 bases and at J to 5 bases, leaving 9 bases not matched to a gene. Germline loops: CDR1 SQVTM, CDR2 ANQGSEA. This CDR3 is CSATRQGRTEAFF. The CDR3 coding sequence is TGCAGCGCCACCAGACAGGGGAGGACTGAAGCTTTCTTT.

This clonotype was picked up many times. This chain joins TRBV12-3 or TRBV12-4 and TRBJ1-1; D perhaps matches TRBD1 (6 bases). V was trimmed by 8 bases and J by 2 bases, leaving 12 bases between them. This CDR3 is 13 amino acids long. The CDR3 DNA is TGTGCCAGCGCCAGGGGAGCTAACACTGAAGCTTTCTTT. It encodes CASARGANTEAFF.